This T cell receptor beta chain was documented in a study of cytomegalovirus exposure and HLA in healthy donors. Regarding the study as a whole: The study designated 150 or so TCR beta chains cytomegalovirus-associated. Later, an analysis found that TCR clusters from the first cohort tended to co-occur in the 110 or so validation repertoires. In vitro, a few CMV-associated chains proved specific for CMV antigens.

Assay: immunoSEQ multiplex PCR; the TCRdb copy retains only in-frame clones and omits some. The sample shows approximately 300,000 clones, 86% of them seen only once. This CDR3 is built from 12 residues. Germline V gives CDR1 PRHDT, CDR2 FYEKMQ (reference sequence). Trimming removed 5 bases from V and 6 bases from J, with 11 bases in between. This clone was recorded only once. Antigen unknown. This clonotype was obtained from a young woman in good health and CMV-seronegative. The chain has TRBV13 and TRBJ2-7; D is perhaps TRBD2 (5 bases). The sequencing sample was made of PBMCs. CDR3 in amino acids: CASSVRRGEQYF. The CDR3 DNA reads TGTGCCAGCAGCGTCCGTCGGGGCGAGCAGTACTTC.